The next 22 T cell receptor beta chains were all read from a single sample in a study of post-analysis software for immune sequencing data. The study's findings and limits: Five or six TRBV segments were more frequent in patients than controls; TRBV5-6, TRBV5-1 and TRBV20-1 belonged to this group.

No cognate antigen is known for these TCRs. Tagging with unique molecular identifiers was a feature of the TCR beta cDNA libraries. From the PCR reads, TCRdb called clonotypes with MiXCR, one entry per CDR3 protein. The data show 750,000 to 950,000 distinct CDR3 sequences, about 53% seen once. The source material was blood. The receptors were sampled from a girl under 18 with multiple sclerosis.

This clonotype was detected a few times. This chain uses TRBV11-2 with TRBJ2-1; 13 nucleotides align to TRBD2. Germline V gives CDR1 SGHAT, CDR2 FQNNGV. CDR3 length: 16 amino acids. Trimming cost V 5 bases and J 5 bases; bases outside gene matches: 6. CDR3 in amino acids: CASSVPGTSGNNEQFF. CDR3 DNA: TGTGCCAGCAGCGTTCCCGGGACTAGCGGGAACAATGAGCAGTTCTTC.

The rearrangement uses TRBV4-1 and TRBJ2-7; 8 nucleotides agree with TRBD2. The V and J ends lost 3 bases and 1 base, in that order; junction bases with no gene match: 5. CDR3 size: 15 residues. Germline assignment: CDR1 MGHRA and CDR2 YSYEKL. CDR3 DNA sequence: TGCGCCAGCAGCCATCCGGCGGGAGGTTCCTACGAGCAGTACTTC. As protein: CASSHPAGGSYEQYF.

This chain uses TRBV2 with TRBJ1-6, with 7 bases aligning to TRBD1. This CDR3 comprises 14 residues. Germline CDR1 is SNHLY and CDR2 is FYNNEI. V lost 11 bases and J lost 7; bases outside the gene matches: 11. CDR3 sequence (DNA): TGTGCCTCCCGCAGGGGGGGGCTGAATTCACCCCTCCACTTT. Its translation is CASRRGGLNSPLHF. Based on the CDR3 plus reference TRBV2 and TRBJ1-6, the full variable domain is EPEVTQTPSHQVTQMGQEVILRCVPISNHLYFYWYRQILGQKVEFLVSFYNNEISEKSEIFDDQFSVERPDGSNFTLKIRSTKLEDSAMYFCASRRGGLNSPLHFGNGTRLTVT.

The rearrangement joins TRBV10-3 to TRBJ2-5, with D tentatively TRBD1 (6 bases). The assigned J gene may be wrong: the sequence end matches TRBJ2-7 better. Germline V gene lookup returns CDR1 ENHRY and CDR2 SYGVKD. This CDR3 comprises 13 residues. The CDR3 loop reads CATSIQGNYEQYF. CDR3 sequence (DNA): TGTGCCACCTCAATACAGGGAAACTACGAGCAGTACTTC.

V usage is TRBV12-3 or TRBV12-4 and J usage is TRBJ2-1, with 9 bases identical to TRBD2. V trimming: 6 bases; J trimming: 6 bases; junction bases outside the gene matches: 21. The CDR3 loop spans 19 amino acids. DNA for the CDR3: TGTGCCAGCAGATCCCCCTACGAGTTCGCGGGAGGGCCCGGCAATGAGCAGTTCTTC. Translation gives CASRSPYEFAGGPGNEQFF.

DNA for the CDR3: TGCAGTGCCAGATCACAGGCGGGACCGAGATCGTCCGGCTACACCGGGGAGCTGTTTTTT. Translated: CSARSQAGPRSSGYTGELFF. This chain connects TRBV20-1 to TRBJ2-2; D is perhaps TRBD2 (6 bases). The CDR3 extends over 20 amino acids. The germline V and J ends were trimmed by 6 bases and 3 bases, with 32 bases remaining between them. Per the germline V gene, CDR1 is DFQATT and CDR2 is SNEGSKA (reference sequence).

This chain uses TRBV12-3 or TRBV12-4 with TRBJ1-1; D uncertain. The V end was cut by 3 bases, the J end by 6 bases, with 14 bases between. There are 14 residues in the CDR3. The CDR3 DNA reads TGTGCCAGCAGTTTGATATTCCAAGGAGCTGAAGCTTTCTTT. Its protein is CASSLIFQGAEAFF.

The chain couples TRBV5-1 to TRBJ2-3; no firm D call. The CDR3 length is 14 residues. Trimming stripped 4 bases from V and 2 bases from J, with 11 bases between. In germline, CDR1 is SGHRS, CDR2 YFSETQ. CDR3 DNA: TGCGCCAGCAGCCCGGCGGCCTACACAGATACGCAGTATTTT. Residues: CASSPAAYTDTQYF.

The chain links TRBV3-1 to TRBJ2-4, with 11 positions matching TRBD2. The CDR3 spans 21 residues. Unmatched junction bases numbered 14, after V lost 1 base and J lost 0 bases. In germline, CDR1 is LGHDT, CDR2 YNNKEL (reference sequence). In DNA, the CDR3 is TGTGCCAGCAGCCAAGGAAGGACTAGCGGGCTCACCTTACTAGCCAAAAACATTCAGTACTTC. Translation: CASSQGRTSGLTLLAKNIQYF.

This chain connects TRBV5-1 to TRBJ2-7; 7 bases are shared with TRBD1. The CDR3 is 16 residues long. Trimming removed 1 base from V and 0 bases from J; junction bases left unmatched: 7. CDR1 SGHRS and CDR2 YFSETQ come from the germline V gene. The CDR3 DNA follows: TGCGCCAGCAGCTTGTCTTCGGGACAGCACTCCTACGAGCAGTACTTC. This gives the protein CASSLSSGQHSYEQYF.

V and J are TRBV29-1 and TRBJ1-2, with 11 positions matching TRBD1. CDR3 length: 14 residues. From germline, CDR1 is SQVTM and CDR2 ANQGSEA. V lost 7 bases and J lost 3; bases outside the gene matches: 7. The CDR3 here is CSAGGQGGYYGYTF. CDR3 in DNA: TGCAGCGCGGGGGGACAGGGGGGCTACTATGGCTACACCTTC.

This clonotype has just a few counts. This chain links TRBV5-1 with TRBJ2-7, with 7 bases aligning to TRBD1. Germline V gene data show CDR1 as SGHRS and CDR2 as YFSETQ. The CDR3 is 16 amino acids. The V and J ends lost 4 bases and 3 bases, in that order; junction bases with no gene match: 13. CDR3 residues: CASSPTPGQRGYEQYF. The CDR3 region has the DNA TGCGCCAGCAGCCCCACGCCGGGACAGCGCGGCTACGAGCAGTACTTC.

V usage is TRBV13 and J usage is TRBJ1-2; 9 nucleotides match TRBD1. The CDR3 runs to 14 residues. After removal of 1 base from V and 7 bases from J, the junction contained 4 bases not matched to a gene. Germline values: CDR1 PRHDT, CDR2 FYEKMQ (reference sequence). The DNA of the CDR3 is TGTGCCAGCAGCTTAGCACAGGGGGCGCTTGGCTACACCTTC. Translation: CASSLAQGALGYTF.

This chain uses TRBV7-2 with TRBJ1-6, with a weak D call TRBD1 (5 bases). The CDR3 is made up of 15 amino acids. V was pared by 1 base and J by 9 bases, with 13 bases between. CDR1 and CDR2 from the germline V gene are SGHTA and FQGNSA. CDR3: CASSLGGAIGSPLHF. CDR3 nucleotide sequence: TGTGCCAGCAGCTTAGGAGGGGCGATAGGTTCACCCCTCCACTTT.

Concerning this clonotype itself: One end of the junction does not line up with germline, which may come from a read error. The chain uses TRBV15 and TRBJ2-5, with a tentative D call TRBD1 (6 bases). The CDR3 spans 16 residues. Per germline, CDR1 LNHNV and CDR2 YYDKDF (reference sequence). The CDR3 bases are TGTGCCGCCAGCAGAGATCCAGGGGCGGGCGGTGAGACCCAGTACTTC. Translated: CAASRDPGAGGETQYF.

The chain couples TRBV6-6 to TRBJ2-7; D possibly corresponds to TRBD2 (6 bases). Trimming cost V 7 bases and J 0 bases, with 10 bases left between them. The CDR3 runs to 13 residues. Germline CDR1 MNHNY, CDR2 SVGAGI (reference sequence). The CDR3 loop reads CASIRDSSYEQYF. CDR3 nucleotides: TGTGCCAGCATTCGGGACTCCTCCTACGAGCAGTACTTC.

The gene calls are TRBV5-1 and TRBJ2-7, with a tentative D call TRBD2 (5 bases). Germline assignment: CDR1 SGHRS and CDR2 YFSETQ. The CDR3 length is 15 residues. The V end was cut by 4 bases, the J end by 3 bases, with 17 bases between. The CDR3 bases are TGCGCCAGCAGCGAGGGCTCTCCCGCACTCTACGAGCAGTACTTC. Translated, it gives CASSEGSPALYEQYF.

V gene TRBV30 combines with J gene TRBJ1-2; 7 positions match TRBD1. The germline CDR1 and CDR2 sequences are GTSNPN and SVGIG (reference sequence). J lost 0 bases, V lost 4 bases, and 8 bases had no gene match. The length of the CDR3 is 15 residues. The CDR3 DNA is TGTGCCTGGAAGATAGAGGGGGCCCCTAACTATGGCTACACCTTC. Translation: CAWKIEGAPNYGYTF.

This clonotype was observed a few times. The chain recombines TRBV9 with TRBJ2-3, with D perhaps being TRBD1 or TRBD2 (5 bases each). Germline CDR1 SGDLS, CDR2 YYNGEE. Between the trimmed V and J ends, which lost 0 bases and 6 bases, there was a span of 17 bases. The length of the CDR3 is 16 residues. The CDR3 bases are TGTGCCAGCAGCGTAGGAGAGGGACGCTCTCGGGATACGCAGTATTTT. This translates into CASSVGEGRSRDTQYF.

This clonotype was seen a handful of times. This rearrangement joins TRBV29-1 to TRBJ2-1, with 11 bases that match TRBD2. This CDR3 contains 14 residues. Germline CDR1 and CDR2: SQVTM and ANQGSEA. The junction had 4 bases not matched to a gene; V was cut back by 6 bases and J by 3 bases. CDR3 loop: CSVSGLADYNEQFF. The DNA for the CDR3 is TGCAGCGTCTCGGGACTAGCGGACTACAATGAGCAGTTCTTC.

The chain has TRBV9 and TRBJ2-7, with D unresolved. The ends were cut back, 0 bases at V and 4 bases at J, with 14 bases in the middle. The length of the CDR3 is 15 residues. CDR1 SGDLS and CDR2 YYNGEE come from the germline V gene. CDR3 nucleotide sequence: TGTGCCAGCAGCGTAGGATGGACCGAGTCTTACGAGCAGTACTTC. Translation: CASSVGWTESYEQYF.

The rearrangement joins TRBV12-3 or TRBV12-4 to TRBJ1-5; unclear D gene. V was clipped by 2 bases and J by 6 bases, with 17 bases between them. The CDR3 consists of 16 residues. CDR3 sequence reads: CASSLLASRASQPQHF. In DNA, the CDR3 is TGTGCCAGCAGTTTATTAGCCAGTAGAGCCTCTCAGCCCCAGCATTTT.